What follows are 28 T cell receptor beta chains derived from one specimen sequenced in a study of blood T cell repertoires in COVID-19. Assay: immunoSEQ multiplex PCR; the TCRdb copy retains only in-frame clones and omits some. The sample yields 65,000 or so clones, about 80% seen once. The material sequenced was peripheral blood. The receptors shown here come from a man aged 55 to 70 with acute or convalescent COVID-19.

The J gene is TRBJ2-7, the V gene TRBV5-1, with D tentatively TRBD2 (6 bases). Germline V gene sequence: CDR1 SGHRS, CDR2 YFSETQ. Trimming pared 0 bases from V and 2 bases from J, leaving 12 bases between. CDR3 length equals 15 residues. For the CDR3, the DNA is TGCGCCAGCAGCTTGGTGGGAGGCTTTACCTACGAGCAGTACTTC. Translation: CASSLVGGFTYEQYF.

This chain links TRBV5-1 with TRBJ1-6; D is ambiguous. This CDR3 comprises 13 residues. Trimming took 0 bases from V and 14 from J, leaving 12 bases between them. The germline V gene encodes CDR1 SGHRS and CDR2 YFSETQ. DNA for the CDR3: TGCGCCAGCAGCTTGGGCCCTCAAGGAGCCCTCCACTTT. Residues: CASSLGPQGALHF.

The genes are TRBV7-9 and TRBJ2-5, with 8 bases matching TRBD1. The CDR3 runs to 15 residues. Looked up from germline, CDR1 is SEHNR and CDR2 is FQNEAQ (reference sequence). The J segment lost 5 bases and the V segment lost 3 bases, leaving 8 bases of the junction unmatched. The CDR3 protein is CASSFAGGDQETQYF. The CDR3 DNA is TGTGCCAGCAGCTTCGCAGGGGGCGATCAGGAGACCCAGTACTTC. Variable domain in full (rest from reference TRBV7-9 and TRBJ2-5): DTGVSQNPRHKITKRGQNVTFRCDPISEHNRLYWYRQTLGQGPEFLTYFQNEAQLEKSRLLSDRFSAERPKGSFSTLEIQRTEQGDSAMYLCASSFAGGDQETQYFGPGTRLLVL.

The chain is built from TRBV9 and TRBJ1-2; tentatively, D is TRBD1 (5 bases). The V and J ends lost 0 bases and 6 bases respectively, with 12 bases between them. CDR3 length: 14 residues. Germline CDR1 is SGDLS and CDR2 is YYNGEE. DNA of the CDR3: TGTGCCAGCAGCGTAGAGTTCGGACAAGATGGCTACACCTTC. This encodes CASSVEFGQDGYTF.

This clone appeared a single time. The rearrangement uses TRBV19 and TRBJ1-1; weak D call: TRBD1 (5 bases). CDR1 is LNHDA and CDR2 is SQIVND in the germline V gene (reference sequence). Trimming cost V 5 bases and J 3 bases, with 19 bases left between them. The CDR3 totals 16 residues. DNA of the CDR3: TGTGCCAGTAGTCCCCTGGAGGGGCAGAAGGACACTGAAGCTTTCTTT. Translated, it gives CASSPLEGQKDTEAFF.

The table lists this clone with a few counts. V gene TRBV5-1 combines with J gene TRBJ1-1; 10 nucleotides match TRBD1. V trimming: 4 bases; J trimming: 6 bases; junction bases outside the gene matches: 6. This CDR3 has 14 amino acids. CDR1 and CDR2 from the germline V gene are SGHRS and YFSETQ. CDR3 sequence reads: CASSSGTGVPEAFF. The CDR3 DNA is TGCGCCAGCAGCAGCGGGACAGGGGTCCCTGAAGCTTTCTTT.

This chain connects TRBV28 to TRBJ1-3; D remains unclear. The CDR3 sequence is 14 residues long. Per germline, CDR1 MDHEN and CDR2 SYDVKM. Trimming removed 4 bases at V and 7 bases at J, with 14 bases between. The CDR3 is CASSSFTSGNTIYF. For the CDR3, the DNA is TGTGCCAGCAGTTCCTTTACATCCGGGAACACCATATATTTT. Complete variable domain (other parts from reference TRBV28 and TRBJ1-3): DVKVTQSSRYLVKRTGEKVFLECVQDMDHENMFWYRQDPGLGLRLIYFSYDVKMKEKGDIPEGYSVSREKKERFSLILESASTNQTSMYLCASSSFTSGNTIYFGEGSWLTVV.

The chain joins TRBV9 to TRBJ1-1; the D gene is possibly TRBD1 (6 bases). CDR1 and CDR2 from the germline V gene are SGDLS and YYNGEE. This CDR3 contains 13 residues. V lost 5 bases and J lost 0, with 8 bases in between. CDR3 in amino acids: CASSGQLNTEAFF. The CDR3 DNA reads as TGTGCCAGCAGTGGACAGCTGAACACTGAAGCTTTCTTT.

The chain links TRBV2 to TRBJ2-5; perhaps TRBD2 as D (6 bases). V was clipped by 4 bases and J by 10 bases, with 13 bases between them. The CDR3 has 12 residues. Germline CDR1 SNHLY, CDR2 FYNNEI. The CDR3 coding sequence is TGTGCCAGCAGTGGGGACTGGGACGACCAGTACTTC. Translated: CASSGDWDDQYF.

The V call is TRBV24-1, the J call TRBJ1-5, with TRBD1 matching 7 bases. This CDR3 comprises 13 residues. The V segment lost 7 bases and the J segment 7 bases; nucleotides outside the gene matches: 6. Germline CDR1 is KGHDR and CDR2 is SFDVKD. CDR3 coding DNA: TGTGCCACCAGCCTTACAGGGGACCAGCCCCAGCATTTT. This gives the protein CATSLTGDQPQHF.

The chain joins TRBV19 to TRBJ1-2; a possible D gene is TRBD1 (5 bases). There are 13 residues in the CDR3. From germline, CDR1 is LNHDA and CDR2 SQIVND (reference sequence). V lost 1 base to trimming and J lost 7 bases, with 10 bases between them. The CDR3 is CASSIAGVGGYTF. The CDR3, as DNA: TGTGCCAGTAGTATAGCGGGGGTAGGTGGCTACACCTTC.

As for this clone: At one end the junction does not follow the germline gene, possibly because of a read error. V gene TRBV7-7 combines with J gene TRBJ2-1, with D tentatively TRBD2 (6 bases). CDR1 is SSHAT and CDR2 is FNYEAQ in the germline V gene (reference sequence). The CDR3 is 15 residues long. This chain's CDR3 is CASSRDGSSYNEQFF. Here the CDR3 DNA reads TGTGCTAGCAGCCGGGACGGGAGCTCCTACAATGAGCAGTTCTTC.

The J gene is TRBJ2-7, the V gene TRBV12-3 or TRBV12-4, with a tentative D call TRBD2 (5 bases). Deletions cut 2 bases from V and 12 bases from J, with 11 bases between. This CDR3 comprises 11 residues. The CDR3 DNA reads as TGTGCCAGCAGTTTAAACGGGGTATGGTACTTC. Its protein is CASSLNGVWYF.

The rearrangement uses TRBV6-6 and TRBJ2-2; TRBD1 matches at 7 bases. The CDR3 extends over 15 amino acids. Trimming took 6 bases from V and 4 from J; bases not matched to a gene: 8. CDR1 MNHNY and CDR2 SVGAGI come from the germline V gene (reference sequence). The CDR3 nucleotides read TGTGCCAGCAGCCCCGACAGGGCGGGCACCGGGGAGCTGTTTTTT. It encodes CASSPDRAGTGELFF.

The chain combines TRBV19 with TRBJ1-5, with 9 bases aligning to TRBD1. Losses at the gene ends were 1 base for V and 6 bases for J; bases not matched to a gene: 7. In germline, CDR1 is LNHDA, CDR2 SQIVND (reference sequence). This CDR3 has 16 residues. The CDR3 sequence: CASSIAGTGWLQPQHF. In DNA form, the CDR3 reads TGTGCCAGTAGTATAGCCGGGACAGGGTGGCTTCAGCCCCAGCATTTT.

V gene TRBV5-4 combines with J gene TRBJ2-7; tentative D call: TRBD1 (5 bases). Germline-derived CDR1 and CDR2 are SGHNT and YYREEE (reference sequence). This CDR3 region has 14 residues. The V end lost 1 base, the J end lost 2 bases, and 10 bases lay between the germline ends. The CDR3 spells CASSLKGVTYEQYF. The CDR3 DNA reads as TGTGCCAGCAGCTTGAAAGGGGTCACCTACGAGCAGTACTTC.

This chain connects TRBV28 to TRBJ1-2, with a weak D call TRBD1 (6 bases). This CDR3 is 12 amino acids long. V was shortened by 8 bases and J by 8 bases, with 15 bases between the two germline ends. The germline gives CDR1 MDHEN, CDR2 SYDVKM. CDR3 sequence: CASLEQGEGYTF. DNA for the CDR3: TGTGCCAGCCTAGAACAGGGTGAGGGCTACACCTTC.

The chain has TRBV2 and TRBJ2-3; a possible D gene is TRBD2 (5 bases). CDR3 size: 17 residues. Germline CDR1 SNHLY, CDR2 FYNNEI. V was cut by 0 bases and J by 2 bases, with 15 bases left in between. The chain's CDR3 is CASSEANPSFPTDTQYF. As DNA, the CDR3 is TGTGCCAGCAGTGAAGCCAACCCTAGCTTTCCCACAGATACGCAGTATTTT.

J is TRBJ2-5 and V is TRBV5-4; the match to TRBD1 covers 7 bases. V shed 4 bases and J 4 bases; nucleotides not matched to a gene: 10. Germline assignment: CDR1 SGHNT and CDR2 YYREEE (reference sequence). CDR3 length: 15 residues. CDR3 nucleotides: TGTGCCAGCAGCAAGACAGGGATTCCAGGAGAGACCCAGTACTTC. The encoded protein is CASSKTGIPGETQYF. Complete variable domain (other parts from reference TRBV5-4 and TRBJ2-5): ETGVTQSPTHLIKTRGQQVTLRCSSQSGHNTVSWYQQALGQGPQFIFQYYREEENGRGNFPPRFSGLQFPNYSSELNVNALELDDSALYLCASSKTGIPGETQYFGPGTRLLVL.

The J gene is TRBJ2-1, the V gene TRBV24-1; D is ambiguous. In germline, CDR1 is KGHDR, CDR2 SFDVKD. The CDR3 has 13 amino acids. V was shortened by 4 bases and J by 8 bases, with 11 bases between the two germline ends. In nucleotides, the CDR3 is TGTGCCACCAGTGACGCGGATAACGATGAGCAGTTCTTC. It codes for CATSDADNDEQFF.

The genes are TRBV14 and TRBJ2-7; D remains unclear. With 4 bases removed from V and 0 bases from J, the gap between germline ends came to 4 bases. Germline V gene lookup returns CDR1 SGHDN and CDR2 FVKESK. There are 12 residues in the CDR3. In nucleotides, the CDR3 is TGTGCCAGCAGCCGTAGCTCCTACGAGCAGTACTTC. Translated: CASSRSSYEQYF.

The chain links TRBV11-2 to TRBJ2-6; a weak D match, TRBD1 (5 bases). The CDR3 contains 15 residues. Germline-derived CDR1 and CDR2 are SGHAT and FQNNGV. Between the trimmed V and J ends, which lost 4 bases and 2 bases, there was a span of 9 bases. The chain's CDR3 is CASSSTGAGANVLTF. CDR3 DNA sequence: TGTGCCAGCAGCTCCACAGGTGCTGGGGCCAACGTCCTGACTTTC. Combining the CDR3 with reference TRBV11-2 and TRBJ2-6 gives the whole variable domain EAGVAQSPRYKIIEKRQSVAFWCNPISGHATLYWYQQILGQGPKLLIQFQNNGVVDDSQLPKDRFSAERLKGVDSTLKIQPAKLEDSAVYLCASSSTGAGANVLTFGAGSRLTVL.

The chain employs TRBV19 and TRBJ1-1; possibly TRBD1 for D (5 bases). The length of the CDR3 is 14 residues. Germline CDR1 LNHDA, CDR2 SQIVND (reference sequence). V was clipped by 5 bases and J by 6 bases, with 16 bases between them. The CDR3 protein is CASSSTGGASEAFF. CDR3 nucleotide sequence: TGTGCCAGTAGTTCTACGGGTGGGGCGTCTGAAGCTTTCTTT.

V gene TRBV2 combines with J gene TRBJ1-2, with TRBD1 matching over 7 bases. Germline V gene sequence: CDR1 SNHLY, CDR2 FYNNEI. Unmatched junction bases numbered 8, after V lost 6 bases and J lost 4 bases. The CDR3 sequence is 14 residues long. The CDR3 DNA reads TGTGCCAGCAGCAAAACTCCAGGGGGCTATGGCTACACCTTC. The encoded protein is CASSKTPGGYGYTF. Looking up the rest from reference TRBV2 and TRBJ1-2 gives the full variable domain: EPEVTQTPSHQVTQMGQEVILRCVPISNHLYFYWYRQILGQKVEFLVSFYNNEISEKSEIFDDQFSVERPDGSNFTLKIRSTKLEDSAMYFCASSKTPGGYGYTFGSGTRLTVV.

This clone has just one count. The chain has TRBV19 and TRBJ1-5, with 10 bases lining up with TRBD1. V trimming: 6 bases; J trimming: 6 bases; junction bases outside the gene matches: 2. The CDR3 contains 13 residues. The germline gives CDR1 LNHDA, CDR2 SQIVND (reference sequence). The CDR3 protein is CASSRTGGQPQHF. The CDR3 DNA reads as TGTGCCAGTAGCAGGACAGGGGGTCAGCCCCAGCATTTT.

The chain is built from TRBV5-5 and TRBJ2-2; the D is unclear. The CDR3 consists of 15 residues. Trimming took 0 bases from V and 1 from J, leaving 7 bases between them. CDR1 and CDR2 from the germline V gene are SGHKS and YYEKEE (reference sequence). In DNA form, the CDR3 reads TGTGCCAGCAGCTTGGAGACAAGGAACACCGGGGAGCTGTTTTTT. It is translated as CASSLETRNTGELFF.

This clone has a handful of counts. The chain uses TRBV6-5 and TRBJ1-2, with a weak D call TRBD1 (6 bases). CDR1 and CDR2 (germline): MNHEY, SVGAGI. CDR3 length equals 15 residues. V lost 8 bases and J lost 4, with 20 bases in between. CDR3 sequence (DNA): TGTGCCAGCGGGGGCAGGGTCCTTTCCGGCTATGGCTACACCTTC. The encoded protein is CASGGRVLSGYGYTF.

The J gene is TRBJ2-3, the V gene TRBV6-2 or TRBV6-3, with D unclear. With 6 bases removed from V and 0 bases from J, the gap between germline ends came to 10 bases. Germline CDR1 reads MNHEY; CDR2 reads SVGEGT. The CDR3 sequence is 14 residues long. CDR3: CASSPTTSTDTQYF. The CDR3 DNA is TGTGCCAGCAGCCCCACCACTAGCACAGATACGCAGTATTTT.